The entry that follows covers one T cell receptor (beta chain) sequence. The antigen is not known. Sequenced by immunoSEQ multiplex PCR; TCRdb stores in-frame clones only, minus some. The repertoire holds around 2.1 million clones, with under 95% as singletons. Trimming took 2 bases from V and 4 from J; bases not matched to a gene: 10. The CDR3 is made up of 16 amino acids. Germline CDR1 is MDHEN and CDR2 is SYDVKM. Naive CD8 cells lacked CD45RO, underwent positive selection for CCR7 and left out terminally differentiated effector memory CD45RA+ cells. This entry is derived from a study of shared clonotypes between healthy human individuals. As for the study in general: The plates for each donor numbered three CD4 naive, three CD4 memory, two CD8 naive and one CD8 memory.

Study-wide points: Researchers found naive subsets generally carried larger estimated richness than memory subsets. Clonotype sharing across four donors was observed for around 5% of naive CD4 clonotypes. Non-shared clonotypes had lower generation probabilities than those shared by all four donors.

Sequences were obtained from naive CD8+ T cells from PBMCs. This receptor was obtained from a man aged 18 to 30 in good health. Some clones in this sample may be carry-over from other donors' samples. The chain recombines TRBV28 with TRBJ2-7; TRBD1 aligns across 8 bases. The CDR3 region has the DNA TGTGCCAGCAGTTTAGGGGCCGGACAGGGACGTTACGAGCAGTACTTC. It codes for CASSLGAGQGRYEQYF.